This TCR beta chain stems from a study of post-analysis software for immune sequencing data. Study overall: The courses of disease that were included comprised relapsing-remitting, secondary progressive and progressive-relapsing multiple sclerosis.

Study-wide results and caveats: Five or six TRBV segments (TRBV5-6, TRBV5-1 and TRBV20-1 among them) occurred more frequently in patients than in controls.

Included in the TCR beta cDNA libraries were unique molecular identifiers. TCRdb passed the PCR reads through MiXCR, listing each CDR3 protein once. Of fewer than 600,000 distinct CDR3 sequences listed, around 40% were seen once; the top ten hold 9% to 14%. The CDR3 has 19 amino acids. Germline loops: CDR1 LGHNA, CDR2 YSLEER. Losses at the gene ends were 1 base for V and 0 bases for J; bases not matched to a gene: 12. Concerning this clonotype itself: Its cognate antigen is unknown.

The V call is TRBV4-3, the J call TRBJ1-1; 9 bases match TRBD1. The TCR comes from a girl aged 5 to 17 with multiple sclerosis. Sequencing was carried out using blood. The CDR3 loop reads CASSQVVTGGQGMNTEAFF. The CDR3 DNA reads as TGCGCCAGCAGCCAAGTCGTCACGGGAGGACAGGGGATGAACACTGAAGCTTTCTTT.